This TCR beta chain is from a study of PD-L1 blockade in urothelial cancer. Study-wide background: The median number of T cells present in blood samples was about 130,000.

Patient disease was locally advanced or metastatic urothelial carcinoma. The germline gives CDR1 MRHNA, CDR2 SNTAGT. V gave up 2 bases and J gave up 9 bases, with 11 bases separating them. The CDR3 contains 14 residues. Measured with immunoSEQ multiplex PCR; TCRdb has only the in-frame clones, and not every one. Seen here are about 82,000 clones, 82% observed once, and the top ten hold 9.5%. Only one count was recorded for this clone. The chain uses TRBV6-4 and TRBJ1-6; D call uncertain. The TCR was taken from a man between 65 and 85 years old with urothelial cancer. The source material was PBMCs, sampled around atezolizumab (anti-PD-L1) treatment. The CDR3 reads CASSDVAGGSPLHF. CDR3 in DNA: TGTGCCAGCAGTGACGTGGCGGGAGGTTCACCCCTCCACTTT.